The entry below describes one TCR beta chain. This clonotype was counted ten times or more. Its antigen is still unknown. One base away there is no much larger clone; base qualities are not given. The receptor library was made with PCR. TCRdb shows the sequencer as Illumina HiSeq 2500. Molecular barcoding was employed in the preparation of TCR libraries, with unique molecular identifiers being used to normalize TCRbeta repertoire quantification. TCRdb reanalyzed the raw reads on its own, using fastp at Q25 for trimming and MiXCR for clone calling, and kept in-frame beta chains. A single entry per CDR3 protein holds the most common genes and DNA from its merged rows. The sample table holds 280,000 or so distinct CDR3 sequences, of which 11% were seen once. 23% of the sample lies in the top ten. This entry comes from a study of T-cell reconstitution after alpha-beta-depleted transplantation in children (dated by TCRdb to between 2015 and 2016). General notes on the study: Using TCR repertoire profiling, the study followed T-cell immune reconstitution in a quantitative way in children after TCRalphabeta/CD19-depleted allogeneic hematopoietic cell transplantation. General study outcomes and caveats: The frequencies of hyperexpanded clones fell over the following months, and after one year, T-cell counts and TCRbeta diversity were mostly attributed to newly produced T cells. About two months after transplant, the apparently early recovery of alphabetaT-cell counts reportedly depended on just several hundred clones that had expanded rapidly and came from non-depleted graft cells. In some patients, the high TCRbeta diversity seen at day 60 was put down to recipient T cells and intrathymic progenitors that had survived conditioning.

According to the study, the label for this sample's treatment or condition signals: allogeneic hematopoietic cell transplantation with graft depleted of TCRalphabeta T cells and CD19 B cells. Transplant recipients were children who received TCRalphabeta/CD19-depleted allogeneic hematopoietic cell grafts. The cysteine opens and the phenylalanine closes a CDR3 of 14 amino acids. Just CDR3 DNA is preserved here, 42 bases in frame from base 1. CDR1 and CDR2 were assigned from the germline V gene as MNHNS and SASEGT. From V the trimming removes 10 bases and from J it removes 4 bases, while the gene matches leave 8 bases of the junction unaccounted for.

The clonotype was recovered from a male patient aged 2 to 10 who had a stem cell transplant for chronic granulomatous disease, so the T cells may come from the graft donor. The rearrangement combines TRBV6-1 with TRBJ2-2; 8 of the junction bases match TRBD2. The sample was peripheral blood, taken 180 days after TCRalphabeta/CD19-depleted stem cell transplant. The DNA reads TGTGCCACCCACGGGAGCGGGGGCACCGGGGAGCTGTTTTTT. Its translation reads: CATHGSGGTGELFF.